These 22 T cell receptor beta chains were sequenced from one sample in a study of T cell clonotyping in hematopoietic cell transplantation. Measured with immunoSEQ multiplex PCR; TCRdb has only the in-frame clones, and not every one. Here the sample spans about 16,000 clones, approximately 87% being singletons. The sample was peripheral blood mononuclear cells. These receptors originate from a man aged 50-60 years in good health. Some clones in this sample may be carry-over from other donors' samples.

This chain joins TRBV2 and TRBJ1-4, with D maybe TRBD1 (5 bases). This CDR3 spans 14 amino acids. Germline CDR1 reads SNHLY; CDR2 reads FYNNEI. The V end lost 3 bases, the J end lost 10 bases, and 15 bases lay between the germline ends. CDR3 protein: CASSEMRGSVKLFF. The CDR3 coding sequence is TGTGCCAGCAGTGAGATGAGGGGTTCTGTAAAACTGTTTTTT.

The chain is built from TRBV6-1 and TRBJ2-7, with 9 bases that match TRBD1. Germline loops: CDR1 MNHNS, CDR2 SASEGT. Losses at the gene ends were 3 bases for V and 3 bases for J; bases not matched to a gene: 6. The CDR3 is 15 residues long. The CDR3 DNA is TGTGCCAGCAGTGACCGAGGGGACAGGGACTACGAGCAGTACTTC. Translating it yields CASSDRGDRDYEQYF.

The chain has TRBV2 and TRBJ2-2; no reliable D call. CDR3 length: 13 amino acids. With 7 bases removed from V and 6 bases from J, the gap between germline ends came to 12 bases. The germline gives CDR1 SNHLY, CDR2 FYNNEI. The CDR3 region has the DNA TGTGCCAGCAAGAGGCTGTGGGCCGGGGAGCTGTTTTTT. Protein sequence: CASKRLWAGELFF.

This clone was seen only once. The chain carries TRBV27 and TRBJ1-1; 8 nucleotides agree with TRBD1. Germline V gives CDR1 MNHEY, CDR2 SMNVEV (reference sequence). The CDR3 loop spans 14 amino acids. The trim removed 6 bases at V and 2 bases at J, leaving 5 bases unmatched. CDR3 amino acids: CASRLAGGNTEAFF. DNA of the CDR3: TGTGCCAGCAGGTTGGCAGGGGGCAACACTGAAGCTTTCTTT.

The chain employs TRBV4-1 and TRBJ2-7; either TRBD1 or TRBD2 may fit D (6 bases each). Germline V gene lookup returns CDR1 MGHRA and CDR2 YSYEKL. V was cut by 0 bases and J by 6 bases, with 15 bases left in between. CDR3 length equals 15 residues. The CDR3 nucleotides read TGCGCCAGCAGCCAAGATGGCGGGACACTTGCCGAGCAGTACTTC. It is translated as CASSQDGGTLAEQYF.

This sequence joins TRBV4-1 and TRBJ1-3, with 12 bases that match TRBD1. Germline-derived CDR1 and CDR2 are MGHRA and YSYEKL. CDR3 length: 17 residues. Unmatched junction bases numbered 12, after V lost 4 bases and J lost 8 bases. DNA for the CDR3: TGCGCCAGCAGCCGTACCCTCGGGACAGGGGGCGCGGACACCATATATTTT. Translation gives CASSRTLGTGGADTIYF.

The J gene is TRBJ1-6, the V gene TRBV6-6; 7 nucleotides match TRBD1. This CDR3 spans 15 amino acids. The V gene's germline CDR1 is MNHNY and CDR2 SVGAGI (reference sequence). Trimming cost V 9 bases and J 7 bases; bases outside gene matches: 12. The CDR3 here is CASRLRDSRNSPLHF. In DNA, the CDR3 is TGTGCCAGTAGGCTTCGGGACAGTCGGAATTCACCCCTCCACTTT.

The chain recombines TRBV6-5 with TRBJ1-3; D is possibly TRBD1 (6 bases). CDR3 length: 15 amino acids. The V gene lost 2 bases and the J gene lost 2 bases, with 10 bases spanning the gap. Germline V lookup: CDR1 MNHEY, CDR2 SVGAGI. The chain's CDR3 is CASSYQQGTGNTIYF. The CDR3 DNA reads as TGTGCCAGCAGTTACCAACAGGGTACTGGAAACACCATATATTTT.

The chain employs TRBV2 and TRBJ1-2; D unclear. The germline gives CDR1 SNHLY, CDR2 FYNNEI. V was cut by 3 bases and J by 4 bases, with 3 bases left in between. This CDR3 has 11 amino acids. The CDR3 protein is CASSEGYGYTF. In DNA, the CDR3 is TGTGCCAGCAGTGAGGGCTATGGCTACACCTTC.

The rearrangement joins TRBV28 to TRBJ1-5; maybe TRBD1 (5 bases). The CDR3 is 14 amino acids. Germline CDR1 and CDR2: MDHEN and SYDVKM. V lost 6 bases to trimming and J lost 6 bases, with 15 bases between them. Here the CDR3 reads CASRAGGTGQPQHF. The CDR3 region has the DNA TGTGCCAGCAGGGCGGGAGGGACGGGTCAGCCCCAGCATTTT.

The chain couples TRBV2 to TRBJ2-7, with D perhaps TRBD1 (6 bases). This CDR3 contains 15 residues. Germline CDR1 reads SNHLY; CDR2 reads FYNNEI. The V and J ends lost 5 bases and 4 bases respectively, with 18 bases between them. CDR3: CASSKQGNGAYEQYF. In DNA form, the CDR3 reads TGTGCCAGCAGTAAGCAGGGGAATGGGGCTTACGAGCAGTACTTC.

J is TRBJ1-5 and V is TRBV28; D is unclear. The CDR3 is 14 amino acids. The V and J ends lost 2 bases and 6 bases respectively, with 11 bases between them. In germline, CDR1 is MDHEN, CDR2 SYDVKM. CDR3 region: CASSLRQRVQPQHF. In nucleotides, the CDR3 is TGTGCCAGCAGTTTAAGGCAGAGAGTTCAGCCCCAGCATTTT.

This sequence joins TRBV20-1 and TRBJ1-2, with unresolved D. Germline V gene lookup returns CDR1 DFQATT and CDR2 SNEGSKA (reference sequence). The CDR3 is 11 amino acids. The germline V and J ends were trimmed by 5 bases and 2 bases, with 6 bases remaining between them. CDR3 in DNA: TGCAGTGCTTGGGTGAACTATGGCTACACCTTC. Translating gives CSAWVNYGYTF.

The chain couples TRBV4-1 to TRBJ2-7, with D perhaps being TRBD1 or TRBD2 (5 bases each). The CDR3 is made up of 14 amino acids. The germline gives CDR1 MGHRA, CDR2 YSYEKL. The ends were cut back, 3 bases at V and 0 bases at J, with 9 bases in the middle. CDR3 region: CASSQGRTSYEQYF. In DNA, the CDR3 is TGCGCCAGCAGCCAGGGACGGACCTCCTACGAGCAGTACTTC.

The chain is built from TRBV7-8 and TRBJ2-7, with D perhaps TRBD2 (6 bases). The CDR3 runs 15 residues. Germline assignment: CDR1 SGHVS and CDR2 FQNEAQ. V lost 0 bases, J lost 2 bases, and 11 bases lay in between. CDR3 in DNA: TGTGCCAGCAGCTTAGCCCCGCGGGGTACCTACGAGCAGTACTTC. It yields the protein CASSLAPRGTYEQYF.

This clone was counted a single time. The J gene is TRBJ2-3, the V gene TRBV6-5, with a tentative D call TRBD2 (5 bases). V lost 2 bases and J lost 4, with 16 bases in between. CDR3 length: 16 amino acids. The germline V gene encodes CDR1 MNHEY and CDR2 SVGAGI. DNA of the CDR3: TGTGCCAGCAGTTACCACTCGGGGTTATACTCAGATACGCAGTATTTT. Translated: CASSYHSGLYSDTQYF.

The genes are TRBV30 and TRBJ2-6, with unresolved D. The V and J ends lost 7 bases and 2 bases respectively, with 6 bases between them. From germline, CDR1 is GTSNPN and CDR2 SVGIG (reference sequence). The CDR3 contains 12 residues. The CDR3 nucleotides read TGTGCCTCTAACCCTGGGGCCAACGTCCTGACTTTC. Its translation is CASNPGANVLTF. Supplemented by reference TRBV30 and TRBJ2-6, the full variable domain reads SQTIHQWPATLVQPVGSPLSLECTVEGTSNPNLYWYRQAAGRGLQLLFYSVGIGQISSEVPQNLSASRPQDRQFILSSKKLLLSDSGFYLCASNPGANVLTFGAGSRLTVL.

The gene calls are TRBV6-4 and TRBJ1-5; weak D call: TRBD1 (6 bases). The CDR3 contains 14 residues. The ends were cut back, 6 bases at V and 6 bases at J, with 15 bases in the middle. Germline V CDR1 and CDR2: MRHNA, SNTAGT. This CDR3 reads CASRGGRGLQPQHF. As DNA, the CDR3 is TGTGCCAGCAGGGGAGGCAGGGGTCTTCAGCCCCAGCATTTT.

V gene TRBV11-2 combines with J gene TRBJ1-4; D remains ambiguous. CDR3 length: 14 residues. The ends were cut back, 3 bases at V and 0 bases at J, with 5 bases in the middle. In germline, CDR1 is SGHAT, CDR2 FQNNGV. The CDR3 DNA is TGTGCCAGCAGCTTCGGGGCAACTAATGAAAAACTGTTTTTT. Translating gives CASSFGATNEKLFF.

The V call is TRBV7-2, the J call TRBJ2-7; D is perhaps TRBD1 (6 bases). The CDR3 loop spans 14 amino acids. Trimming pared 0 bases from V and 6 bases from J, leaving 12 bases between. The germline V gene has CDR1 SGHTA and CDR2 FQGNSA. The CDR3 DNA reads as TGTGCCAGCAGCTTAGCGTCAGGGGTGGGCGAGCAGTACTTC. It specifies CASSLASGVGEQYF.

The V call is TRBV2, the J call TRBJ2-7, with TRBD1 matching 7 bases. Germline V CDR1 and CDR2: SNHLY, FYNNEI. The CDR3 spans 14 residues. Germline trimming cut 6 bases from V and 3 bases from J; bases unmatched to any gene: 8. For the CDR3, the DNA is TGTGCCAGCAGCGGTTACAGGGGAGACTACGAGCAGTACTTC. Residues: CASSGYRGDYEQYF.

The chain couples TRBV6-5 to TRBJ1-2; D call uncertain. The CDR3 runs 15 residues. The V and J ends lost 0 bases and 4 bases respectively, with 12 bases between them. The germline V gene has CDR1 MNHEY and CDR2 SVGAGI. CDR3 nucleotide sequence: TGTGCCAGCAGTTACTCGATTAGTGGGATCTATGGCTACACCTTC. Its protein product is CASSYSISGIYGYTF.